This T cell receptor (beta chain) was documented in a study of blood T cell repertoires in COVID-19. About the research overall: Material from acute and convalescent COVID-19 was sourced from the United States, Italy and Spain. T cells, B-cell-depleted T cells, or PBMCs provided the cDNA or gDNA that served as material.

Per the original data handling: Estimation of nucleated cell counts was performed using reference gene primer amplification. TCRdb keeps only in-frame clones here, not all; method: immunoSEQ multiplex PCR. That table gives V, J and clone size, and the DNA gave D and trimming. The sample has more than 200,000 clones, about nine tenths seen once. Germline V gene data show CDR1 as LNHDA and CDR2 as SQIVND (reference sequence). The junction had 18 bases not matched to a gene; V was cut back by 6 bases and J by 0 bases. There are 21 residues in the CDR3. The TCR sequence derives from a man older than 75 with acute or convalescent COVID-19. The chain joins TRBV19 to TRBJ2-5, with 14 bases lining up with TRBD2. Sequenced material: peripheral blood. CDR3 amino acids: CASSRRAPGTSGSPYQETQYF. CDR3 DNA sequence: TGTGCCAGTAGCCGACGGGCCCCCGGGACTAGCGGGAGTCCGTACCAAGAGACCCAGTACTTC.